The text below deals with one TCR beta chain. The CDR3 spans 14 residues. V was trimmed by 6 bases and J by 7 bases, leaving 18 bases between them. CDR1 MNHNS and CDR2 SASEGT come from the germline V gene. The protocol was immunoSEQ multiplex PCR, while the TCRdb copy is restricted to in-frame clones and leaves out a portion. Of around 77,000 clones in the sample, around 92% were seen once. The data originate from a study of OX40 agonist ivuxolimab in advanced cancers. The clonotype originates from an adult with an advanced solid tumor such as melanoma, head and neck, liver or kidney cancer. The source was CD4+ or CD8+ T cells sorted from blood, collected in a trial of the OX40 agonist ivuxolimab. V gene TRBV6-1 combines with J gene TRBJ2-5; D gene ambiguous. The CDR3 region has the DNA TGTGCCAGCAGAAGCACGGCCCTCGGATGGACCCAGTACTTC. Its translation: CASRSTALGWTQYF.